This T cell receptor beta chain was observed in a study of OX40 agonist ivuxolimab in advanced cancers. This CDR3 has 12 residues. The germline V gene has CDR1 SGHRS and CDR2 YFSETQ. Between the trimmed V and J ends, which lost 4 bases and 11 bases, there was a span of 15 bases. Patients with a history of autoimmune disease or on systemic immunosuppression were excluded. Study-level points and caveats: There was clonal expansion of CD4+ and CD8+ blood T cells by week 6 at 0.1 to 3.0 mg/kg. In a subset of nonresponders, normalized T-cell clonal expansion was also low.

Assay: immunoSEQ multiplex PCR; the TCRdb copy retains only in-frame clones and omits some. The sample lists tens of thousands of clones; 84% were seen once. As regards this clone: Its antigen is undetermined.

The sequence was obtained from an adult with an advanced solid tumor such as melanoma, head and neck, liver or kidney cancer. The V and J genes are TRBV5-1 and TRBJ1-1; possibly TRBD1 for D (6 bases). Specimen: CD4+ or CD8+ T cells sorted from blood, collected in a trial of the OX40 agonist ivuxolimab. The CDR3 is CASSEHREVAFF. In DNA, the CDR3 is TGCGCCAGCAGCGAACACAGGGAGGTCGCTTTCTTT. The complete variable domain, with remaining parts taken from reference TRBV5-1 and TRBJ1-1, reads KAGVTQTPRYLIKTRGQQVTLSCSPISGHRSVSWYQQTPGQGLQFLFEYFSETQRNKGNFPGRFSGRQFSNSRSEMNVSTLELGDSALYLCASSEHREVAFFGQGTRLTVV.